What follows is one T cell receptor (beta chain) and its context. This sample is drawn from a study of blood T cell repertoires in COVID-19. Study summary: Sources were T cells, B-cell-depleted T cells, or PBMCs; the material itself was cDNA or gDNA.

The V gene's germline CDR1 is LNHDA and CDR2 SQIVND (reference sequence). V was clipped by 7 bases and J by 4 bases; unmatched bases: 8. The CDR3 is 14 residues long. Generated by immunoSEQ multiplex PCR, the TCRdb table keeps only in-frame clones and is missing some. Among tens of thousands of clones listed, 80% to 90% were seen once. Sequencing input: peripheral blood. This receptor was identified in a man at least 80 years old with acute or convalescent COVID-19. The chain recombines TRBV19 with TRBJ1-1; 8 bases align to TRBD1. In DNA form, the CDR3 reads TGTGCCAGTAAGAGGACAGGGTGGGTCACTGAAGCTTTCTTT. This encodes CASKRTGWVTEAFF.